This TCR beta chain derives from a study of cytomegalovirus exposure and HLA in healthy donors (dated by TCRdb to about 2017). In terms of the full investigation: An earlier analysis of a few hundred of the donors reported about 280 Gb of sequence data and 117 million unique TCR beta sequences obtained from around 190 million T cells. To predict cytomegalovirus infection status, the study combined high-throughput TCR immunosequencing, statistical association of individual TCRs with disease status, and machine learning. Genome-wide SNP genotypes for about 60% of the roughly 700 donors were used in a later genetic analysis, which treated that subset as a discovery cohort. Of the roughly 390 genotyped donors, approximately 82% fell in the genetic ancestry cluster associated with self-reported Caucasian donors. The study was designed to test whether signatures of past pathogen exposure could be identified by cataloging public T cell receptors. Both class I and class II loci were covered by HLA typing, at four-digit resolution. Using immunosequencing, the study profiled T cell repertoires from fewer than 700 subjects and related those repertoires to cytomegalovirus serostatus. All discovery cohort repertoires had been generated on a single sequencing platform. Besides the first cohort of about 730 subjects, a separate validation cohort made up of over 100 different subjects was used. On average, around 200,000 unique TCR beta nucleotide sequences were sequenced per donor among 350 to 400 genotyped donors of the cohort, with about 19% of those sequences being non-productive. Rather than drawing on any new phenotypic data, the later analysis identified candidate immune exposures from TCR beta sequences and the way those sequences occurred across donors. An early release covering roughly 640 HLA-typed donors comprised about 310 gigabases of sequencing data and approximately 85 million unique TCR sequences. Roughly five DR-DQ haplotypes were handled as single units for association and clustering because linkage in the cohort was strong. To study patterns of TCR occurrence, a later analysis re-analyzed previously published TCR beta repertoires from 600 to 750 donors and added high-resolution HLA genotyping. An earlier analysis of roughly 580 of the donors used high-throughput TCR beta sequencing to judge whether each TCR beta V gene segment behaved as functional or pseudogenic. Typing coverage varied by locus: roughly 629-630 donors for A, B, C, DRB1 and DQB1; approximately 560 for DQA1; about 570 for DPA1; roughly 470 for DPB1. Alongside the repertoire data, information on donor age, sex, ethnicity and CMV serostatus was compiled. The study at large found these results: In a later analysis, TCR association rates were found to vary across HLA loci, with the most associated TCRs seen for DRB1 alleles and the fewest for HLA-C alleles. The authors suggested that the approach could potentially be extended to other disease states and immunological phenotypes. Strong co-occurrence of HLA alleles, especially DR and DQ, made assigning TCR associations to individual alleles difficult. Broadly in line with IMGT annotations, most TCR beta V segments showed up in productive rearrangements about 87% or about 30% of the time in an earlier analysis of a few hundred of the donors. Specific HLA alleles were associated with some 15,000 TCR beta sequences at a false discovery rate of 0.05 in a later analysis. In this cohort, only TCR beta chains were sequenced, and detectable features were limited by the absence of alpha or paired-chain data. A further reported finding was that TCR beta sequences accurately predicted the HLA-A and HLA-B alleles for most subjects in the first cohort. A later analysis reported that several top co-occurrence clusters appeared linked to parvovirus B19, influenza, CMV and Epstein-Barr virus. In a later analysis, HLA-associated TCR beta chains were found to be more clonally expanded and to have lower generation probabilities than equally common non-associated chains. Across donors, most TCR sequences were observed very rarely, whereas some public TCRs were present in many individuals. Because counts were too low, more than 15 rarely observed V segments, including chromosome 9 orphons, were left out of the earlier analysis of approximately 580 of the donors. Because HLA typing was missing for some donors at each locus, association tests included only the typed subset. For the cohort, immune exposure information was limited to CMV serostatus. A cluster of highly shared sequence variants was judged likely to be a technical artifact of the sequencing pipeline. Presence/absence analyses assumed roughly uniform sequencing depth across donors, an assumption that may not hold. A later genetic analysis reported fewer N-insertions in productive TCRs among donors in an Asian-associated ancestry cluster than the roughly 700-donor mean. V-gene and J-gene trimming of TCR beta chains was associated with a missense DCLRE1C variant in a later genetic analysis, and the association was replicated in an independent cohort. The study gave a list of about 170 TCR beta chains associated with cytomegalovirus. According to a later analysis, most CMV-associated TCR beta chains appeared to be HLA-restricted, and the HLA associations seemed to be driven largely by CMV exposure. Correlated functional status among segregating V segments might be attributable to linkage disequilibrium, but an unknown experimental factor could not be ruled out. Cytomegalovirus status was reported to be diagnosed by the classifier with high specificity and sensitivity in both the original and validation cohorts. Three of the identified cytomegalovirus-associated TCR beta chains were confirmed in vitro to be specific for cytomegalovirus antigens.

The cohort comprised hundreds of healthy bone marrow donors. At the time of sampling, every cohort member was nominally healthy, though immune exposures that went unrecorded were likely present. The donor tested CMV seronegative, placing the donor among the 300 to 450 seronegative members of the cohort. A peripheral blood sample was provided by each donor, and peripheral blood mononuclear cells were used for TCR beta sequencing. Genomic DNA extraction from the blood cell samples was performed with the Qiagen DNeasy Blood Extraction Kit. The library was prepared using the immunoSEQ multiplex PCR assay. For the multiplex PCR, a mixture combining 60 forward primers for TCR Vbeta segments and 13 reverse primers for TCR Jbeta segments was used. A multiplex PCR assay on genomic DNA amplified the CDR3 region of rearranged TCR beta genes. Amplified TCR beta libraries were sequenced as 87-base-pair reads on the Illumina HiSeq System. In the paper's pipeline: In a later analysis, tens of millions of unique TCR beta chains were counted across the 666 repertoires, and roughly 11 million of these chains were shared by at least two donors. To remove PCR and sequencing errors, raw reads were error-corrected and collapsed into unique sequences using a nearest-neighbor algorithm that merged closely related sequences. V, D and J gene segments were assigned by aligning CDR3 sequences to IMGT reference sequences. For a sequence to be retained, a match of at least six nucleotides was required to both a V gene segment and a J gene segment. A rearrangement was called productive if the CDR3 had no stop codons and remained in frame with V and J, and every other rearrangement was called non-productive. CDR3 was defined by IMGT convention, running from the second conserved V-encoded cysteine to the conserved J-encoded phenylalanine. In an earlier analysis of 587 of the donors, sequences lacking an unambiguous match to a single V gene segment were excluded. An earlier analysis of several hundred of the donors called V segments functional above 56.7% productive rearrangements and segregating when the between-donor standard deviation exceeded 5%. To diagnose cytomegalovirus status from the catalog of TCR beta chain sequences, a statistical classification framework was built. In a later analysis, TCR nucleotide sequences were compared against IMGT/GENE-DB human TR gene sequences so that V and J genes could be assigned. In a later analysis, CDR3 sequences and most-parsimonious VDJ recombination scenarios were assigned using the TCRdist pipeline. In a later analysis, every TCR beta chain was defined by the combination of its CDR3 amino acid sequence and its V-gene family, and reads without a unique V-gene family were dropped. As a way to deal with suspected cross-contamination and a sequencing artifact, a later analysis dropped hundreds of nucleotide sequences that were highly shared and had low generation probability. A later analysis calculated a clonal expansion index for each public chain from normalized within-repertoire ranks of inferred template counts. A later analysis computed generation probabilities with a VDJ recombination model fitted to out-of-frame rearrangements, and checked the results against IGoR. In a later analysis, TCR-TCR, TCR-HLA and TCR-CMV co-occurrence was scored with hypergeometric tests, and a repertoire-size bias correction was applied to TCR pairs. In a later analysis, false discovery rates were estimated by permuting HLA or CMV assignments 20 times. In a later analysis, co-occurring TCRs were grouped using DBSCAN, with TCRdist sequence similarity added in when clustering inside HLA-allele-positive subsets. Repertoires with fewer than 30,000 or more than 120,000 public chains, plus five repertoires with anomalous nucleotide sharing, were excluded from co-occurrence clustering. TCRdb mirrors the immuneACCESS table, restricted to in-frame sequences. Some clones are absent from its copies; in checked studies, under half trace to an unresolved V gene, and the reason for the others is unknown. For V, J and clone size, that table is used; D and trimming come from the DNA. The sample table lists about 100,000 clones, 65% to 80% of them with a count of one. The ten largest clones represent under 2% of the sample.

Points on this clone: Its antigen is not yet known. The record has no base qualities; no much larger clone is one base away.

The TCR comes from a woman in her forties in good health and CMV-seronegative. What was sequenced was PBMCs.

The CDR3 reads CASTGTGGYEQYF. The nucleotide sequence reads TGTGCCAGCACCGGGACAGGGGGCTACGAGCAGTACTTC. This sequence uses TRBV7-9 and TRBJ2-7; TRBD1 fits 11 bases in the junction. The germline V gene (reference sequence) sets CDR1 to SEHNR and CDR2 to FQNEAQ. The CDR3 goes from the cysteine to the phenylalanine over 13 residues. Just the 39-base CDR3 DNA is kept, in frame starting at base 1. After removal of 7 bases from V and 3 bases from J, the junction retains 2 bases not matched to a gene.